This T cell receptor beta chain was recovered during a study of early T cells in non-severe SARS-CoV-2 infection. General study points: CD4 and private specificities were missed by VDJdb matching, which favored anti-spike CD8 responses.

The CDR3 length is 16 residues. Trimming cost V 6 bases and J 3 bases; bases outside gene matches: 11. The germline gives CDR1 MNHEY, CDR2 SMNVEV (reference sequence). In regard to this clonotype: What it binds is not known.

Unique molecular identifiers (one per individual cDNA molecule) were attached. TCRdb recomputed calls from the 5' RACE reads with MiXCR, one row per CDR3 protein. The data show 75,000 or so distinct CDR3 sequences, roughly an eighth seen once. This clonotype originated in an adult who was a healthcare worker with PCR-confirmed SARS-CoV-2 infection or an uninfected control (not recorded which). V and J are TRBV27 and TRBJ2-3, with TRBD1 matching over 8 bases. Sequenced material: whole blood, taken at baseline. The CDR3 sequence: CASRPQGDQVTDTQYF. CDR3 nucleotide sequence: TGTGCCAGCAGACCACAGGGGGATCAAGTAACAGATACGCAGTATTTT.